A selection of T cell receptor beta chains follows, all from one sample in a study of identical twins. MiXCR was run by TCRdb on the 5' RACE reads, yielding one entry per CDR3 protein. The data show some 1,700,000 distinct CDR3 sequences, about 32% seen once. The sequenced sample was cord blood. These receptors originate from a newborn girl in good health. CDR3s include the opening cysteine and the closing phenylalanine or tryptophan. D genes are given only for firm matches. Only part of the rows carry a size: once, few, many, or a class if the clone is expanded.

CDR3nt	CDR3aa	v_gene	j_gene	d_gene	len	abundance
TGCGCCAGCAGCTTGTTGGGGTACAATGAGCAGTACTTC	CASSLLGYNEQYF	TRBV7-2	TRBJ2-7	NA	13	many
TGTGCCAGCAGCTTAGGCCAGAAGGGAATTCAGCCCCAGCATTTT	CASSLGQKGIQPQHF	TRBV7-9	TRBJ1-5	NA	15	NA
TGTGCCAGCATCAAACAGGGGGCGCAGGGAGAGACCCAGTACTTC	CASIKQGAQGETQYF	TRBV2	TRBJ2-5	TRBD1	15	few
TGCGCCAGCAGCACAGGGTCGGCCCTTAACTATGGCTACACCTTC	CASSTGSALNYGYTF	TRBV5-1	TRBJ1-2	NA	15	few
TGTGCCAGCAGCACGCGACTAGTGGGGGACCACACAGATACGCAGTATTTT	CASSTRLVGDHTDTQYF	TRBV14	TRBJ2-3	NA	17	NA
TGTGCCAGCAGCGGAGGGACCGAGGGTACAGATACGCAGTATTTT	CASSGGTEGTDTQYF	TRBV13	TRBJ2-3	NA	15	few
TGTGCCAGCAGTGATTATCGTATGAACACTGAAGCTTTCTTT	CASSDYRMNTEAFF	TRBV6-1	TRBJ1-1	NA	14	NA
TGCGCCAGCAGCCCCGGACGCCTCTCTGGGGCCAACGTCCTGACTTTC	CASSPGRLSGANVLTF	TRBV5-1	TRBJ2-6	NA	16	NA
TGTGCCAGCAGCTTCGGGACTAGAGAGACCCAGTACTTC	CASSFGTRETQYF	TRBV11-2	TRBJ2-5	TRBD2	13	few
TGCGCCAGCAGCTTGACAGGACTAGCGGGGTTTGAGCAGTTCTTC	CASSLTGLAGFEQFF	TRBV5-1	TRBJ2-1	TRBD2	15	few